Here is one TCR beta chain with its context. What it binds is unknown. This record belongs to a study of T cell responses to AZD1222 COVID-19 vaccine. Overall study results and limits: The donor cohort was predominantly white British with a female majority, and clonal diversity may have been underestimated. At 160-218 and 743-854, vaccine-associated CD4 TCRs were dominant, and they spanned spike.

Sequencing was performed with immunoSEQ multiplex PCR; in TCRdb, only in-frame clones are kept and a portion is missing. This table holds 150,000 to 200,000 clones, 85% to 90% found once. With 1 base removed from V and 7 bases from J, the gap between germline ends came to 23 bases. In germline, CDR1 is LNHDA, CDR2 SQIVND (reference sequence). The CDR3 has 18 amino acids. This sequence was found in an adult who received the MenACWY meningococcal vaccine as a control. The specimen was peripheral blood, collected 28 days after the second dose of the MenACWY control vaccine. The chain couples TRBV19 to TRBJ2-1; a possible D gene is TRBD2 (6 bases). The CDR3 bases are TGTGCCAGTAGTATAGGGGGCAGGCGGGGAACCTTGTTGAATGAGCAGTTCTTC. It is translated as CASSIGGRRGTLLNEQFF.